One and the same sample provided the 16 T cell receptor beta chains below, sequenced in a study of blood T cell repertoires in COVID-19. This table comes from immunoSEQ multiplex PCR, and its TCRdb copy is limited to in-frame clones, with some not included. The sample gives about 150,000 clones, 85% to 90% of which show up once; about 2.1% is in the top ten. Sequenced material: peripheral blood. All receptors derive from a human donor in a cohort sampled during active COVID-19.

The CDR3 nucleotides are TGTGCCAGCAGCTTAAAGGCAGGGACTGGGGCCAACGTCCTGACTTTC. Protein: CASSLKAGTGANVLTF. The V and J genes are TRBV7-3 and TRBJ2-6, with a possible D match to TRBD1 (5 bases). This CDR3 has 16 residues. V lost 1 base and J 2 bases, leaving 9 bases between the germline ends. Germline values: CDR1 SGHTA, CDR2 FQGTGA.

The V call is TRBV6-5, the J call TRBJ1-1, with D possibly being TRBD1 (5 bases). V shed 1 base and J shed 7 bases, with 13 bases lying between them. This CDR3 is 14 amino acids long. The germline V gene encodes CDR1 MNHEY and CDR2 SVGAGI. The CDR3 bases are TGTGCCAGCAGTTACTGGGGGGGGGTTGGTGAAGCTTTCTTT. Translating it yields CASSYWGGVGEAFF.

This sequence joins TRBV30 and TRBJ1-1, with D possibly matching TRBD1 (5 bases). The CDR3 contains 13 residues. Germline V gives CDR1 GTSNPN, CDR2 SVGIG (reference sequence). V shed 1 base and J shed 5 bases, with 11 bases lying between them. Written as DNA, the CDR3 is TGTGCCTGGAGTGACCAGGGAGGGACTGAAGCTTTCTTT. It translates to CAWSDQGGTEAFF.

This chain links TRBV3-1 (or the pseudogene TRBV3-2) with TRBJ2-1; 9 nucleotides agree with TRBD2. Germline V gene lookup returns CDR1 LGHDT and CDR2 YNNKEL (reference sequence). There are 16 residues in the CDR3. Trimming cost V 2 bases and J 2 bases; bases outside gene matches: 4. CDR3 DNA sequence: TGTGCCAGCAGCCAAAGCGGGAGGAGGCCCTACAATGAGCAGTTCTTC. Translating it yields CASSQSGRRPYNEQFF.

V is TRBV3-1 (or the pseudogene TRBV3-2) and J is TRBJ2-1, with 10 bases lining up with TRBD2. The CDR3 loop spans 16 amino acids. In germline, CDR1 is LGHDT, CDR2 YNNKEL (reference sequence). V trimming: 4 bases; J trimming: 5 bases; junction bases outside the gene matches: 8. CDR3 nucleotide sequence: TGTGCCAGCAGCCTACCCAGCGGGGGGGCCAACAATGAGCAGTTCTTC. It translates to CASSLPSGGANNEQFF.

The rearrangement uses TRBV19 and TRBJ1-5, with 9 bases fitting TRBD1. This CDR3 region has 15 residues. Germline-derived CDR1 and CDR2 are LNHDA and SQIVND (reference sequence). Germline trimming cut 5 bases from V and 3 bases from J; bases unmatched to any gene: 5. The CDR3 region is CASSLGQGNNQPQHF. As DNA, the CDR3 is TGTGCCAGTAGTCTCGGACAGGGGAACAATCAGCCCCAGCATTTT. Complete variable domain (other parts from reference TRBV19 and TRBJ1-5): DGGITQSPKYLFRKEGQNVTLSCEQNLNHDAMYWYRQDPGQGLRLIYYSQIVNDFQKGDIAEGYSVSREKKESFPLTVTSAQKNPTAFYLCASSLGQGNNQPQHFGDGTRLSIL.

The chain recombines TRBV6-5 with TRBJ2-2, with 7 bases aligning to TRBD1. The germline CDR1 and CDR2 sequences are MNHEY and SVGAGI. The CDR3 contains 14 residues. With 9 bases clipped from V and 1 base from J, the junction kept 5 bases outside the gene matches. CDR3 region: CASRGTENTGELFF. CDR3 bases: TGTGCCAGTAGGGGGACAGAGAACACCGGGGAGCTGTTTTTT.

This clone was detected only once. The chain's CDR3 is CASSLGTVAGMNTEAFF. CDR3 in DNA: TGCGCCAGCAGCTTGGGGACGGTAGCGGGCATGAACACTGAAGCTTTCTTT. The chain combines TRBV5-1 with TRBJ1-1; D call uncertain. The V gene's germline CDR1 is SGHRS and CDR2 YFSETQ. V lost 0 bases and J 0 bases, leaving 15 bases between the germline ends. CDR3 length: 17 residues.

The V call is TRBV6-5, the J call TRBJ1-1, with a tentative D call TRBD1 (6 bases). The germline V gene encodes CDR1 MNHEY and CDR2 SVGAGI. CDR3 length: 16 residues. V shed 4 bases and J shed 1 base, with 16 bases lying between them. The CDR3 region is CASSSPPGRGNTEAFF. As DNA, the CDR3 is TGTGCCAGCAGTTCCCCTCCGGGCAGGGGGAACACTGAAGCTTTCTTT.

A note on this clone: One end of the junction does not line up with germline, which may come from a read error. The gene calls are TRBV2 and TRBJ1-4; D ambiguous. The CDR3 length is 14 residues. In germline, CDR1 is SNHLY, CDR2 FYNNEI. The DNA for the CDR3 is TGTGCCAGCAGGGAGGATAGGTCTAAGGAAAAACTGTTTTTT. Amino acid sequence: CASREDRSKEKLFF.

This chain uses TRBV5-1 with TRBJ2-3; no definite D call. Germline V gives CDR1 SGHRS, CDR2 YFSETQ. Trimming took 1 base from V and 0 from J, leaving 12 bases between them. This CDR3 spans 16 amino acids. The CDR3 DNA reads TGCGCCAGCAGCTTGAGAACTACCATAAGCACAGATACGCAGTATTTT. This translates into CASSLRTTISTDTQYF.

A note on this clone: Likely a read error: the CDR3 ends without its conserved phenylalanine or tryptophan. It is unclear where the CDR3 begins or ends on the DNA, so no DNA is shown, and the CDR3 is as TCRdb lists it. V gene TRBV7-9 combines with J gene TRBJ1-1; the D segment call TRBD1 is taken from the table without a DNA check. Germline assignment: CDR1 SEHNR and CDR2 FQNEAQ (reference sequence). The CDR3 region is 11 residues in length, termini included. CDR3 sequence: CASSLAEGQVY.

The V call is TRBV3-1 (or the pseudogene TRBV3-2), the J call TRBJ2-7; D may be TRBD2 (6 bases). The CDR3 has 15 amino acids. Trimming took 0 bases from V and 0 from J, leaving 9 bases between them. From germline, CDR1 is LGHDT and CDR2 YNNKEL (reference sequence). Here the CDR3 reads CASSQEPGVSYEQYF. The CDR3 DNA reads as TGTGCCAGCAGCCAAGAACCGGGAGTCTCCTACGAGCAGTACTTC.

The chain uses TRBV9 and TRBJ1-2; D remains unclear. From germline, CDR1 is SGDLS and CDR2 YYNGEE. This CDR3 contains 14 residues. V lost 3 bases and J 2 bases, leaving 11 bases between the germline ends. The CDR3 protein is CASSAGPGNYGYTF. As DNA, the CDR3 is TGTGCCAGCAGCGCCGGACCGGGAAACTATGGCTACACCTTC.

The chain joins TRBV9 to TRBJ2-1; the match to TRBD2 covers 8 bases. This CDR3 comprises 15 residues. Unmatched junction bases numbered 7, after V lost 4 bases and J lost 4 bases. Germline CDR1 is SGDLS and CDR2 is YYNGEE. In DNA, the CDR3 is TGTGCCAGCAGCCCTCGCCGGGGGGGATACAATGAGCAGTTCTTC. This translates into CASSPRRGGYNEQFF. Based on the CDR3 plus reference TRBV9 and TRBJ2-1, the full variable domain is DSGVTQTPKHLITATGQRVTLRCSPRSGDLSVYWYQQSLDQGLQFLIQYYNGEERAKGNILERFSAQQFPDLHSELNLSSLELGDSALYFCASSPRRGGYNEQFFGPGTRLTVL.

J is TRBJ2-7 and V is TRBV5-4, with 9 bases that match TRBD1. The CDR3 runs to 14 residues. J was trimmed by 5 bases and V by 1 base; bases with no gene match: 4. Germline V gene sequence: CDR1 SGHNT, CDR2 YYREEE (reference sequence). This chain's CDR3 is CASSLSTGGDEQYF. The DNA for the CDR3 is TGTGCCAGCAGCTTGAGTACAGGGGGCGACGAGCAGTACTTC.